This TCR beta chain stems from a study of CD8 T cells in ankylosing spondylitis (dated 2017 in TCRdb). General notes on the study: The study set out to find disease-linked TCR variants by profiling T cell receptor beta repertoires in ankylosing spondylitis patients and healthy donors. In total, the full study cohort was made up of about 99 healthy donors and 25 to 30 ankylosing spondylitis patients. Samples of peripheral blood were taken, and for ankylosing spondylitis patients, synovial fluid was collected as well.

This clonotype has a handful of counts. Its cognate antigen has yet to be identified. There are no base qualities to consult, and no much larger clone falls within one base. Sequenced on an Illumina HiSeq 2500. Quantitative 5'-RACE with molecular barcodes was the method used to prepare the TCR beta libraries. The authors' analysis ran thus. Disease-linked TCR variants were identified with a new computational method built on a probabilistic model of VDJ rearrangement. The public sequencing data were trimmed at Q25 with fastp and processed into clonotypes with MiXCR by TCRdb, which kept only in-frame beta chains. Each entry is one CDR3 protein sequence, shown with its most common DNA and genes. The V and J calls, along with clone size, are taken from TCRdb and not from the paper's own processing. The sample has about 260,000 distinct CDR3 sequences on record, 15% to 20% of them singletons. The leading ten clones occupy less than 9.5% of the sample.

Summary of the overall study and its limitations: Blood from ankylosing spondylitis patients appeared to be characterized by a TCR beta motif made up of under ten highly homologous amino acid variants. The disease-linked clones showed a CD8+ phenotype and occurred at relatively low frequencies in peripheral blood. According to the report, matched synovial fluid samples from ankylosing spondylitis patients were significantly enriched for the disease-linked clones. Some TCR beta motif variants had previously been reported in synovial fluid and blood of reactive arthritis patients, which suggested common disease-initiation mechanisms.

CDR1 MNHEY and CDR2 SMNVEV are derived from the germline V gene (reference sequence). Including the terminal cysteine and phenylalanine, the CDR3 comprises 18 residues. CDR3 DNA only is kept here, 54 bases in frame from base 1. V is pruned by 6 bases and J by 0 bases, leaving 6 bases of the junction without a gene match. The clonotype was recovered from a male donor with ankylosing spondylitis or in good health (not recorded which). The chain is made from TRBV27 and TRBJ2-3, and TRBD2 matches 16 of the central bases. Sequencing was performed on blood, either unsorted or a sorted T cell fraction (not recorded which). Here is the DNA: TGTGCCAGCAGGGCCGGGACTAGCGGGAGGGAAAGCACAGATACGCAGTATTTT. Its coded protein is CASRAGTSGRESTDTQYF.